This T cell receptor beta chain was retrieved from a study of PD-1 blockade in mismatch repair-deficient tumors. Study background: Patients had 12 to 13 mismatch repair-deficient cancer types and were previously treated and progressing.

Generated by immunoSEQ multiplex PCR, the TCRdb table keeps only in-frame clones and is missing some. The data hold some 120,000 clones, with more than 85% observed a single time. Regarding this clone: The antigen is not known.

Notes on the study in general: After pembrolizumab, tumor-resident clones rose rapidly, then generally contracted before radiologic responses.

Every patient had mismatch repair deficiency by PCR or immunohistochemistry. The specimen comprised peripheral blood, sampled 44 weeks after starting pembrolizumab. The clonotype originates from an adult with mismatch repair-deficient cancer.

The CDR3 loop is CASSSSRDSNEQFF. Here the CDR3 DNA reads TGTGCCAGCAGCTCGTCCCGGGACTCGAATGAGCAGTTCTTC. The chain links TRBV7-3 to TRBJ2-1; a weak D match, TRBD2 (6 bases). V was cut by 4 bases and J by 7 bases, with 14 bases left in between. The CDR3 spans 14 residues. Per the germline V gene, CDR1 is SGHTA and CDR2 is FQGTGA.